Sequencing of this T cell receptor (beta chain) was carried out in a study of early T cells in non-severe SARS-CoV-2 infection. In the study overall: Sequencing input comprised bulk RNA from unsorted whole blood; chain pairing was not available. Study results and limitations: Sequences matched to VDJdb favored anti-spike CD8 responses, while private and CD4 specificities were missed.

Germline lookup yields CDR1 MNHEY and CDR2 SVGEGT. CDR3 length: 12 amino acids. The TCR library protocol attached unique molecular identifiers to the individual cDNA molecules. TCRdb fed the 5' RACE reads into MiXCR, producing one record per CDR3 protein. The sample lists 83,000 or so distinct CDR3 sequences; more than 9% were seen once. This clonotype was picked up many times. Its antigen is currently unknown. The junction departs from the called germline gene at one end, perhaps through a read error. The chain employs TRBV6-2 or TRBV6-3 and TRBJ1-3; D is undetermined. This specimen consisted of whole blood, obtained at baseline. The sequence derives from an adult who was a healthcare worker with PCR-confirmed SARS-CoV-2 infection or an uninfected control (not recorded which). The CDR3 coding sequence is TGTGCCAGCATCGGATGGGGAACCACCATATATTTT. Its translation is CASIGWGTTIYF.